These 13 T cell receptor beta chains were all obtained from the same sample, sequenced in a study of blood T cell repertoires in COVID-19. Using immunoSEQ multiplex PCR, the repertoire was profiled, and TCRdb retains in-frame clones only, with some absent. The table shows about 250,000 clones, with 86% occurring only once. The sample consisted of PBMCs or T cells enriched from blood (not recorded which). Source of these receptors: a man aged 18-30 years who had recovered from COVID-19.

This chain links TRBV6-5 with TRBJ2-7; weak D call: TRBD2 (5 bases). Trimming stripped 3 bases from V and 0 bases from J, with 6 bases between. This CDR3 has 13 amino acids. Germline CDR1 reads MNHEY; CDR2 reads SVGAGI. This CDR3 reads CASSYGGSYEQYF. The CDR3 DNA reads TGTGCCAGCAGTTATGGAGGCTCCTACGAGCAGTACTTC.

The chain recombines TRBV19 with TRBJ1-2, with TRBD1 matching over 7 bases. J gave up 7 bases and V 1 base, and 9 bases lay outside the gene matches. The CDR3 is made up of 15 amino acids. Germline CDR1 and CDR2: LNHDA and SQIVND (reference sequence). The CDR3 here is CASSIGDSALAGYTF. CDR3 DNA: TGTGCCAGTAGTATAGGGGACAGTGCCTTGGCTGGCTACACCTTC.

V gene TRBV2 combines with J gene TRBJ1-6; D possibly corresponds to TRBD1 (6 bases). The CDR3 has 15 residues. The V end was cut by 5 bases, the J end by 7 bases, with 15 bases between. The germline V gene encodes CDR1 SNHLY and CDR2 FYNNEI. The CDR3 here is CASSSEQGSNSPLHF. DNA for the CDR3: TGTGCCAGCAGTTCAGAACAGGGTTCCAATTCACCCCTCCACTTT. Filled out from reference TRBV2 and TRBJ1-6, the complete variable domain reads EPEVTQTPSHQVTQMGQEVILRCVPISNHLYFYWYRQILGQKVEFLVSFYNNEISEKSEIFDDQFSVERPDGSNFTLKIRSTKLEDSAMYFCASSSEQGSNSPLHFGNGTRLTVT.

The gene calls are TRBV11-2 and TRBJ2-3, with TRBD2 matching 10 bases. Germline V gene sequence: CDR1 SGHAT, CDR2 FQNNGV. This CDR3 contains 17 residues. The V gene end was trimmed by 6 bases and the J gene end by 4 bases; junction bases not matched to a gene: 13. The CDR3, as DNA: TGTGCCAGCAGTCCAATTGGGCTAGCGGGAGTTGCAGATACGCAGTATTTT. This sequence encodes CASSPIGLAGVADTQYF.

The gene calls are TRBV28 and TRBJ2-7; a weak D match, TRBD2 (5 bases). Germline V lookup: CDR1 MDHEN, CDR2 SYDVKM. This CDR3 has 13 amino acids. Trimming left V 6 bases short and J 5 bases short, with 14 bases between. The CDR3 sequence is CASRSSSSHEQYF. For the CDR3, the DNA is TGTGCCAGCAGGTCGTCGTCTAGCCACGAGCAGTACTTC. Drawing the rest from reference TRBV28 and TRBJ2-7, the complete variable domain is DVKVTQSSRYLVKRTGEKVFLECVQDMDHENMFWYRQDPGLGLRLIYFSYDVKMKEKGDIPEGYSVSREKKERFSLILESASTNQTSMYLCASRSSSSHEQYFGPGTRLTVT.

This chain joins TRBV28 and TRBJ1-6; D possibly corresponds to TRBD1 (5 bases). The CDR3 sequence is 15 residues long. CDR1 MDHEN and CDR2 SYDVKM come from the germline V gene. The V gene lost 8 bases and the J gene lost 9 bases, with 20 bases spanning the gap. CDR3 in DNA: TGTGCCAGCCGGCGTCGAGACAGTGTAACTTCACCCCTCCACTTT. Its protein is CASRRRDSVTSPLHF.

This chain connects TRBV30 to TRBJ2-7; 11 positions match TRBD2. CDR3 length: 17 amino acids. V dropped 8 bases and J dropped 0; count of bases not matched to a gene: 15. Germline CDR1 is GTSNPN and CDR2 is SVGIG (reference sequence). The CDR3 reads CAGSQWGLAVSSYEQYF. The CDR3 DNA sequence: TGTGCCGGCTCCCAATGGGGACTAGCGGTGAGCTCCTACGAGCAGTACTTC.

The sample holds one count of this clone. The chain couples TRBV5-1 to TRBJ2-1, with 14 bases that match TRBD2. J gave up 4 bases and V 3 bases, and 3 bases lay outside the gene matches. From germline, CDR1 is SGHRS and CDR2 YFSETQ. This CDR3 comprises 16 residues. CDR3 region: CASSSRLAGGYNEQFF. The CDR3 nucleotides read TGCGCCAGCAGCTCCCGACTAGCGGGAGGGTACAATGAGCAGTTCTTC.

This chain joins TRBV30 and TRBJ2-1; perhaps TRBD2 as D (5 bases). Germline V gene lookup returns CDR1 GTSNPN and CDR2 SVGIG (reference sequence). V was pared by 3 bases and J by 4 bases, with 10 bases between. The length of the CDR3 is 13 residues. The CDR3 nucleotides read TGTGCCTGGAGCAAAGCGGAGTACAATGAGCAGTTCTTC. Protein product: CAWSKAEYNEQFF.

This chain uses TRBV4-2 with TRBJ2-3; 11 positions agree with TRBD2. J gave up 1 base and V 4 bases, and 4 bases lay outside the gene matches. The germline CDR1 and CDR2 sequences are LGHNA and YNFKEQ. The CDR3 totals 16 residues. CDR3 residues: CASSLELAGGTDTQYF. The CDR3 DNA sequence: TGTGCCAGCAGCCTCGAACTAGCGGGGGGCACAGATACGCAGTATTTT.

The CDR3 sequence is CASSPGITYGYTF. The CDR3 DNA reads TGTGCCAGCAGCCCGGGGATCACCTATGGCTACACCTTC. The chain recombines TRBV3-1 (or the pseudogene TRBV3-2) with TRBJ1-2; D uncertain. The germline V and J ends were trimmed by 4 bases and 4 bases, with 10 bases remaining between them. The CDR3 is made up of 13 amino acids. Germline loops: CDR1 LGHDT, CDR2 YNNKEL (reference sequence).

At least ten counts were recorded for this clone. The gene calls are TRBV6-4 and TRBJ1-5; perhaps TRBD1 as D (6 bases). Germline V CDR1 and CDR2: MRHNA, SNTAGT. The CDR3 length is 15 residues. Trimming removed 6 bases at V and 6 bases at J, with 18 bases between. CDR3 DNA sequence: TGTGCCAGCAGCCCCCGGGAGGGGGAGAGTCAGCCCCAGCATTTT. It translates to CASSPREGESQPQHF.

This clone has more than one count but fewer than ten. This chain links TRBV4-1 with TRBJ2-7; TRBD1 might be the D (6 bases). CDR3 length equals 15 residues. CDR1 is MGHRA, CDR2 YSYEKL, per germline. Trimming stripped 1 base from V and 2 bases from J, with 12 bases between. The DNA for the CDR3 is TGCGCCAGCAGCCAAGTTAACAGGGAGACCTACGAGCAGTACTTC. Translation gives CASSQVNRETYEQYF.